Given below is one T cell receptor (beta chain) in context. As yet, its antigen is unknown. This sample was taken from a study of cytomegalovirus exposure and HLA in healthy donors. Study-wide findings and caveats: A later analysis appeared to link common viral pathogens to several of the most significant clusters. Follow-up analysis found HLA locus-dependent TCR association rates, highest for DRB1 and lowest for HLA-C. Being productive about 87% or about 30% of the time was typical of most TCR beta V segments in an earlier analysis. The study labeled 180 or so TCR beta chains cytomegalovirus-associated.

The PCR ran on 60 Vbeta and 13 Jbeta primers. This table comes from immunoSEQ multiplex PCR, and its TCRdb copy is limited to in-frame clones, with some not included. The data contain 130,000 to 150,000 clones, under 80% of them singletons. Sequenced sample: PBMCs. This TCR came from a man between 18 and 35 years old in good health and CMV-seropositive.

The CDR3 bases are TGTGCCAGCAGAGCCATACAGGGAGCTTTGAACACTGAAGCTTTCTTT. Translation gives CASRAIQGALNTEAFF. The genes are TRBV27 and TRBJ1-1, with D possibly being TRBD1 (6 bases). The CDR3 covers 16 residues. The V gene lost 6 bases and the J gene lost 0 bases, with 17 bases spanning the gap. Germline V CDR1 and CDR2: MNHEY, SMNVEV (reference sequence).